This TCR beta chain appears in the sequencing data of a study of OX40 agonist ivuxolimab in advanced cancers. Whole-study findings and limits: CD8+ T cells averaged more expanded clones than CD4+.

The repertoire was sequenced with immunoSEQ multiplex PCR; TCRdb's copy has only in-frame clones and lacks some. Here the sample spans 30,000 to 40,000 clones, roughly 90% being singletons. Worth noting for this clone: Its matching antigen is unknown.

This CDR3 spans 15 amino acids. V was shortened by 0 bases and J by 2 bases, with 14 bases between the two germline ends. CDR1 and CDR2 (germline): GTSNPN, SVGIG (reference sequence). The TCR originated in an adult with an advanced solid tumor such as melanoma, head and neck, liver or kidney cancer. The rearrangement links TRBV30 to TRBJ2-7, with D possibly matching TRBD1 (6 bases). The sequencing here drew on CD4+ or CD8+ T cells sorted from blood, taken in a trial of the OX40 agonist ivuxolimab. Written as DNA, the CDR3 is TGTGCCTGGAGTGTATGGTCAGGGGATACCTACGAGCAGTACTTC. Its protein product is CAWSVWSGDTYEQYF. Variable domain in full (rest from reference TRBV30 and TRBJ2-7): SQTIHQWPATLVQPVGSPLSLECTVEGTSNPNLYWYRQAAGRGLQLLFYSVGIGQISSEVPQNLSASRPQDRQFILSSKKLLLSDSGFYLCAWSVWSGDTYEQYFGPGTRLTVT.